This T cell receptor beta chain was retrieved from a study of T cell changes during pregnancy in multiple sclerosis (dated by TCRdb to between 2018 and 2021). Broadly, across the study: The study looked at changes in the T cell repertoire across pregnancy in women with multiple sclerosis.

From the cysteine through the phenylalanine, the CDR3 covers 11 amino acids. Kept here is only the CDR3 DNA, which spans 33 bases and is read in frame from base 1. Trimming leaves V shorter by 6 bases and J shorter by 8 bases, with the junction holding 6 bases beyond the gene matches. The CDR1 and CDR2 encoded by the germline V gene (reference sequence) are DFQATT and SNEGSKA. To prepare the library, the immunoSEQ multiplex PCR assay was applied. Imported from immuneACCESS, the table was reduced by TCRdb to in-frame sequences with V and J called. These copies leave out some clones; in studies compared against another copy, an unresolved V gene accounts for under half, and the cause of the remainder is not known. In this sample the table shows 100,000 to 140,000 clones, around 92% of which occur a single time. The ten largest clones take up more than 0.65% of the sample. For this clone: Its antigen is still unknown. It has no much larger one-base neighbor in the sample; base qualities were not kept.

The source is a female donor in good health, enrolled as a control in a pregnancy study. The sequence is built from TRBV20-1 and TRBJ1-1; TRBD1 lines up with 7 middle nucleotides. The sample in question was peripheral blood, obtained in the third trimester of pregnancy. The CDR3 region: CSAPSRGEAFF. In nucleotides, the sequence is TGCAGTGCGCCCTCCAGGGGGGAAGCTTTCTTT.